A single sample gave rise to the 28 T cell receptor beta chains below, sequenced in a study of OX40 agonist ivuxolimab in advanced cancers. Libraries were built with the immunoSEQ multiplex PCR assay. TCRdb limited this immuneACCESS table to in-frame rearrangements with V and J called. A share of clones is missing; checked studies link under half to unresolved V genes, and the rest is unexplained. In all, the sample holds approximately 69,000 clones, and 84% of those were seen once. Approximately 8.7% of the sample is held by the ten biggest clonotypes. Sequences were derived from CD4+ or CD8+ T cells sorted from blood, sampled in a trial of the OX40 agonist ivuxolimab. Receptor source: an adult with an advanced solid tumor such as melanoma, head and neck, liver or kidney cancer.

V is TRBV9 and J is TRBJ1-2, with 11 bases fitting TRBD1. Trimming cost V 3 bases and J 2 bases; bases outside gene matches: 9. The CDR3 contains 17 residues. CDR1 and CDR2 from the germline V gene are SGDLS and YYNGEE. As DNA, the CDR3 is TGTGCCAGCAGCGCCGGAGGACAGGGGGCTTTCAACTATGGCTACACCTTC. Amino acid sequence: CASSAGGQGAFNYGYTF.

This chain uses TRBV7-2 with TRBJ1-5; D call uncertain. This CDR3 contains 16 residues. Germline CDR1 and CDR2: SGHTA and FQGNSA. V gave up 4 bases and J gave up 5 bases, with 18 bases separating them. The CDR3: CASSSSSGGWDQPQHF. The CDR3 nucleotides are TGTGCCAGCAGCTCCTCTTCGGGTGGGTGGGATCAGCCCCAGCATTTT.

The rearrangement joins TRBV4-2 to TRBJ2-3, with no clear D. Germline V lookup: CDR1 LGHNA, CDR2 YNFKEQ. The CDR3 runs 19 residues. V was shortened by 1 base and J by 2 bases, with 22 bases between the two germline ends. The CDR3 coding sequence is TGTGCCAGCAGCCAAGCATCCGGTTTCGGACGATCAAACACAGATACGCAGTATTTT. It encodes CASSQASGFGRSNTDTQYF.

The chain uses TRBV19 and TRBJ1-1; 8 bases align to TRBD1. CDR1 is LNHDA and CDR2 is SQIVND in the germline V gene (reference sequence). This CDR3 has 18 residues. The junction had 11 bases not matched to a gene; V was cut back by 2 bases and J by 0 bases. The CDR3 here is CASSIRKTGVKMNTEAFF. CDR3 bases: TGTGCCAGTAGTATACGGAAGACAGGGGTCAAAATGAACACTGAAGCTTTCTTT.

V is TRBV27 and J is TRBJ1-6, with 7 bases that match TRBD1. This CDR3 spans 20 amino acids. Germline CDR1 MNHEY, CDR2 SMNVEV (reference sequence). Losses at the gene ends were 1 base for V and 3 bases for J; bases not matched to a gene: 15. This CDR3 is CASSLLKGATGMRYNSPLHF. The CDR3 nucleotides are TGTGCCAGCAGTTTATTGAAGGGGGCTACGGGGATGCGCTATAATTCACCCCTCCACTTT.

The chain joins TRBV5-1 to TRBJ2-7, with TRBD2 matching 9 bases. Germline V gene lookup returns CDR1 SGHRS and CDR2 YFSETQ. V dropped 4 bases and J dropped 5; count of bases not matched to a gene: 7. This CDR3 spans 14 amino acids. The CDR3 nucleotides read TGCGCCAGCAGCAAAGGGACTAGCATCGACGAGCAGTACTTC. Amino acid sequence: CASSKGTSIDEQYF.

The chain has TRBV4-1 and TRBJ2-5; the D call may be TRBD1 or TRBD2 (5 bases each). The CDR3 is made up of 14 amino acids. Germline V gene data show CDR1 as MGHRA and CDR2 as YSYEKL. V was cut by 0 bases and J by 4 bases, with 9 bases left in between. The CDR3 DNA follows: TGCGCCAGCAGCCAAGATGCAGGGAGAGAGACCCAGTACTTC. This sequence encodes CASSQDAGRETQYF.

The chain is built from TRBV5-6 and TRBJ1-1, with 8 positions matching TRBD1. Germline V gene lookup returns CDR1 SGHDT and CDR2 YYEEEE. The CDR3 has 16 amino acids. The ends lost 4 bases at V and 0 bases at J; junction bases unmatched: 8. The CDR3 sequence is CASSHRRTGMNTEAFF. The CDR3 nucleotides are TGTGCCAGCAGCCACCGCCGGACAGGGATGAACACTGAAGCTTTCTTT.

V and J are TRBV19 and TRBJ2-7; 11 bases are a match to TRBD1. The junction had 5 bases not matched to a gene; V was cut back by 3 bases and J by 4 bases. CDR1 and CDR2 from the germline V gene are LNHDA and SQIVND (reference sequence). The CDR3 has 15 residues. DNA of the CDR3: TGTGCCAGTAGTATGGCAGGACAGGGGGCATACGAGCAGTACTTC. This gives the protein CASSMAGQGAYEQYF.

The chain couples TRBV19 to TRBJ1-2; TRBD1 aligns across 9 bases. CDR1 is LNHDA and CDR2 is SQIVND in the germline V gene (reference sequence). The CDR3 length is 14 residues. V lost 5 bases, J lost 0 bases, and 1 base stayed unmatched. CDR3: CASSGQGTNYGYTF. CDR3 nucleotides: TGTGCCAGTAGTGGACAGGGGACTAACTATGGCTACACCTTC. The whole variable domain, filled in from reference TRBV19 and TRBJ1-2, reads DGGITQSPKYLFRKEGQNVTLSCEQNLNHDAMYWYRQDPGQGLRLIYYSQIVNDFQKGDIAEGYSVSREKKESFPLTVTSAQKNPTAFYLCASSGQGTNYGYTFGSGTRLTVV.

V is TRBV7-6 and J is TRBJ2-2, with TRBD1 as a possible D gene (6 bases). With 1 base removed from V and 5 bases from J, the gap between germline ends came to 11 bases. The CDR3 extends over 15 amino acids. The germline CDR1 and CDR2 sequences are SGHVS and FNYEAQ. This CDR3 reads CASSLEAGVTGELFF. CDR3 DNA: TGTGCCAGCAGCTTAGAGGCAGGGGTAACCGGGGAGCTGTTTTTT.

V usage is TRBV7-2 and J usage is TRBJ2-1, with D tentatively TRBD1 (6 bases). The germline V gene encodes CDR1 SGHTA and CDR2 FQGNSA. The V end was cut by 2 bases, the J end by 5 bases, with 10 bases between. This CDR3 has 14 amino acids. This chain's CDR3 is CASSLSGDHNEQFF. CDR3 bases: TGTGCCAGCAGCTTATCAGGGGACCACAATGAGCAGTTCTTC.

The chain carries TRBV7-8 and TRBJ2-1; the match to TRBD1 covers 7 bases. This CDR3 contains 16 residues. V was clipped by 1 base and J by 4 bases; unmatched bases: 7. CDR1 SGHVS and CDR2 FQNEAQ come from the germline V gene. CDR3 coding DNA: TGTGCCAGCAGCTTAGGTGGACAGGAGATGTACAATGAGCAGTTCTTC. Protein: CASSLGGQEMYNEQFF.

The chain employs TRBV15 and TRBJ2-7, with 9 bases that match TRBD1. This CDR3 has 14 residues. The V segment lost 5 bases and the J segment 0 bases; nucleotides outside the gene matches: 2. CDR1 and CDR2 (germline): LNHNV, YYDKDF (reference sequence). As DNA, the CDR3 is TGTGCCACCAGCTGGGGACAGGGCTCCTACGAGCAGTACTTC. The encoded protein is CATSWGQGSYEQYF.

V is TRBV6-5 and J is TRBJ1-4; D gene uncertain. The CDR3 totals 15 residues. V was trimmed by 6 bases and J by 0 bases, leaving 11 bases between them. In germline, CDR1 is MNHEY, CDR2 SVGAGI. CDR3: CASSDNSATNEKLFF. CDR3 DNA sequence: TGTGCCAGCAGCGATAACAGCGCAACTAATGAAAAACTGTTTTTT.

This clone showed up just once. The chain joins TRBV27 to TRBJ2-1; 9 bases fit TRBD1. The length of the CDR3 is 16 residues. Germline lookup yields CDR1 MNHEY and CDR2 SMNVEV (reference sequence). V lost 3 bases, J lost 9 bases, and 12 bases stayed unmatched. The CDR3 DNA reads TGTGCCAGCAGTTTTCGCCCACAGGGGGCGCTGAGTGAGCAGTTCTTC. Its translation: CASSFRPQGALSEQFF.

The chain is built from TRBV27 and TRBJ2-2; 9 positions agree with TRBD1. The CDR3 is 17 amino acids. V was clipped by 3 bases and J by 1 base; unmatched bases: 6. Germline V CDR1 and CDR2: MNHEY, SMNVEV (reference sequence). This CDR3 is CASSFGQGNVNTGELFF. CDR3 DNA sequence: TGTGCCAGCAGTTTCGGACAGGGGAACGTGAACACCGGGGAGCTGTTTTTT.

The rearrangement links TRBV4-1 to TRBJ1-6, with D unresolved. The CDR3 has 18 amino acids. V was clipped by 1 base and J by 7 bases, with 20 bases between them. Germline values: CDR1 MGHRA, CDR2 YSYEKL. CDR3 in amino acids: CASSQVGERRVENSPLHF. For the CDR3, the DNA is TGCGCCAGCAGCCAAGTCGGGGAACGGCGGGTAGAGAATTCACCCCTCCACTTT.

The chain employs TRBV7-3 and TRBJ1-1, with 7 bases matching TRBD1. J was trimmed by 7 bases and V by 1 base; bases with no gene match: 6. CDR3 length: 14 amino acids. Germline loops: CDR1 SGHTA, CDR2 FQGTGA. The CDR3 DNA reads TGTGCCAGCAGCTTAAGTGTGTGGGACAGTGAAGCTTTCTTT. It specifies CASSLSVWDSEAFF.

The chain joins TRBV5-1 to TRBJ2-5; 11 bases align to TRBD2. The V gene's germline CDR1 is SGHRS and CDR2 YFSETQ. The CDR3 is made up of 16 amino acids. V shed 0 bases and J 1 base; nucleotides not matched to a gene: 2. In nucleotides, the CDR3 is TGCGCCAGCAGCTTGGAACTAGCGGGGGCCCAAGAGACCCAGTACTTC. Protein product: CASSLELAGAQETQYF.

This sequence joins TRBV6-1 and TRBJ2-5, with D tentatively TRBD2 (7 bases). The CDR3 length is 14 residues. CDR1 is MNHNS and CDR2 is SASEGT in the germline V gene. V was trimmed by 1 base and J by 7 bases, leaving 13 bases between them. The CDR3 loop reads CASSEVGGRGTQYF. In DNA form, the CDR3 reads TGTGCCAGCAGTGAAGTCGGGGGGCGGGGGACCCAGTACTTC.

The genes are TRBV5-1 and TRBJ2-5, with D possibly TRBD2 on 5 matching bases. This CDR3 comprises 15 residues. V gave up 4 bases and J gave up 0 bases, with 13 bases separating them. The germline V gene has CDR1 SGHRS and CDR2 YFSETQ. The CDR3 bases are TGCGCCAGCAGCCGGGATTTACAGTACCAAGAGACCCAGTACTTC. It is translated as CASSRDLQYQETQYF.

Concerning this clone itself: The same CDR3 arises from other DNA sequences in this sample as well. The chain joins TRBV18 to TRBJ1-5; D perhaps matches TRBD1 (6 bases). The V gene's germline CDR1 is KGHSH and CDR2 LQKENI. The CDR3 runs to 13 residues. With 3 bases removed from V and 6 bases from J, the gap between germline ends came to 9 bases. CDR3 residues: CASSPTGTQPQHF. In DNA form, the CDR3 reads TGTGCCAGCTCACCCACAGGGACTCAGCCCCAGCATTTT. The entire variable domain, with the rest obtained from reference TRBV18 and TRBJ1-5, is as follows: NAGVMQNPRHLVRRRGQEARLRCSPMKGHSHVYWYRQLPEEGLKFMVYLQKENIIDESGMPKERFSAEFPKEGPSILRIQQVVRGDSAAYFCASSPTGTQPQHFGDGTRLSIL.

This clone turned up a few times. This chain uses TRBV11-3 with TRBJ1-4; no definite D call. Germline values: CDR1 SGHNT, CDR2 YENEEA. The CDR3 spans 16 residues. V dropped 5 bases and J dropped 0 bases, with 13 bases sitting between them. Written as DNA, the CDR3 is TGTGCCAGCAGCCCTAGGCAGGCTGCAACTAATGAAAAACTGTTTTTT. It is translated as CASSPRQAATNEKLFF.

In the case of this clone: A junction end diverges from the germline sequence, so it may reflect a read error. This chain links TRBV6-6 with TRBJ1-2, with 8 positions matching TRBD1. The CDR3 spans 14 residues. Per germline, CDR1 MNHNY and CDR2 SVGAGI (reference sequence). Written as DNA, the CDR3 is TGTGCCAGCAGTTACCCCGACCCCCGACAGGGGCCGTACTTC. Protein sequence: CASSYPDPRQGPYF.

The V and J genes are TRBV7-2 and TRBJ2-5; tentatively, D is TRBD2 (6 bases). CDR1 is SGHTA, CDR2 FQGNSA, per germline. V was clipped by 5 bases and J by 5 bases, with 18 bases between them. The CDR3 runs to 15 residues. CDR3: CASSVQVAGGETQYF. The CDR3, as DNA: TGTGCCAGCAGCGTACAGGTCGCAGGAGGGGAGACCCAGTACTTC.

The chain recombines TRBV19 with TRBJ2-1; perhaps TRBD1 as D (5 bases). Germline assignment: CDR1 LNHDA and CDR2 SQIVND (reference sequence). CDR3 length: 16 residues. The V end was cut by 1 base, the J end by 8 bases, with 18 bases between. Here the CDR3 reads CASSIVIRGWGDEQFF. In DNA, the CDR3 is TGTGCCAGTAGTATAGTGATAAGGGGCTGGGGCGATGAGCAGTTCTTC.

This chain joins TRBV27 and TRBJ1-1; D possibly corresponds to TRBD1 (5 bases). The germline V and J ends were trimmed by 5 bases and 10 bases, with 17 bases remaining between them. The CDR3 length is 13 residues. Germline V CDR1 and CDR2: MNHEY, SMNVEV (reference sequence). In nucleotides, the CDR3 is TGTGCCAGCAGTCCCGGGACCGTCGGGGTAGCTTTCTTT. This sequence encodes CASSPGTVGVAFF.